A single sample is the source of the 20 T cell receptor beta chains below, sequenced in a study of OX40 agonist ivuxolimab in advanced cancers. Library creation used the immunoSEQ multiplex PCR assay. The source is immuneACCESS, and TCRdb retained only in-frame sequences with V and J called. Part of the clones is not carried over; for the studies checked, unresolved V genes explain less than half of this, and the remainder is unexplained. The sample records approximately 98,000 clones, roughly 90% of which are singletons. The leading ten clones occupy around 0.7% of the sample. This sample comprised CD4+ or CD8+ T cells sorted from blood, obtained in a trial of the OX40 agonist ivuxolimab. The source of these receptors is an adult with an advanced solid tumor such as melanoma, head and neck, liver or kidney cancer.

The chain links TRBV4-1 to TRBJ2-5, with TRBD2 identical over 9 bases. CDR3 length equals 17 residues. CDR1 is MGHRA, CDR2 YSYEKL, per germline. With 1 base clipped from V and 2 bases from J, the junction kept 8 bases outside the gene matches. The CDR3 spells CASSQVAGAGGQETQYF. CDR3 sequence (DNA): TGCGCCAGCAGCCAAGTAGCGGGGGCAGGTGGTCAAGAGACCCAGTACTTC.

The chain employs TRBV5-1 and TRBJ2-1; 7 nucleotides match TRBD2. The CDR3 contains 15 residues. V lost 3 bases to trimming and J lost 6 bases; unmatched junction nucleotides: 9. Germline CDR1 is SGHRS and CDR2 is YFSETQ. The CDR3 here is CASSWTGGTSNEQFF. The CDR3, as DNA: TGCGCCAGCAGCTGGACGGGAGGCACTTCCAATGAGCAGTTCTTC.

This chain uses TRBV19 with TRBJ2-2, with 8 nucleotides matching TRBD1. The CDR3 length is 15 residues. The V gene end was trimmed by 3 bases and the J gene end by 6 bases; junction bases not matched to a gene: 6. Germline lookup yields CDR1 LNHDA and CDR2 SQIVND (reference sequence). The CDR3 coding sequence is TGTGCCAGTAGTATTCAGGGGGCGCGGGCCGGGGAGCTGTTTTTT. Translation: CASSIQGARAGELFF.

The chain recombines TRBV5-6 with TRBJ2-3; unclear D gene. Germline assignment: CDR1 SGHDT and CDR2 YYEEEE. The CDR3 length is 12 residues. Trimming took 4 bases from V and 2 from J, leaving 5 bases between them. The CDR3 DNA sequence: TGTGCCAGCAGCGCCAACACAGATACGCAGTATTTT. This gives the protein CASSANTDTQYF.

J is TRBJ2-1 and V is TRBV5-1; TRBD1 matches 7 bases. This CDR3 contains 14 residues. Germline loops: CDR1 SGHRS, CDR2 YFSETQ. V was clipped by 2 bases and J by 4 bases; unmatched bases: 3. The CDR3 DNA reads TGCGCCAGCAGCTTACCGGGACAGTACAATGAGCAGTTCTTC. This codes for CASSLPGQYNEQFF.

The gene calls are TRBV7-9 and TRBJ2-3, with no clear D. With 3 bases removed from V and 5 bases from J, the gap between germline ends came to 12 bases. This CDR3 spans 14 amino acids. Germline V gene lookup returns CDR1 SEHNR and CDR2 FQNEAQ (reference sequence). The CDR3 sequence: CASSFETGGDTQYF. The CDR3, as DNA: TGTGCCAGCAGCTTCGAAACCGGCGGAGATACGCAGTATTTT.

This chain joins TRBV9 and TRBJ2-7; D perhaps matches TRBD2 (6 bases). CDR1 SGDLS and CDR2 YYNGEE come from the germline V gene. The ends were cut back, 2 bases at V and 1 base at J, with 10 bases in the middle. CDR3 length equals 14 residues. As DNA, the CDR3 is TGTGCCAGCAGCGTTGATCTAGCGTCCTACGAGCAGTACTTC. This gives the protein CASSVDLASYEQYF.

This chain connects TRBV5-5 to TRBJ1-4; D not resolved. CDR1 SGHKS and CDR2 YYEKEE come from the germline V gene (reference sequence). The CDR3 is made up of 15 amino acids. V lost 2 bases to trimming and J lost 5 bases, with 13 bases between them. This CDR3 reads CASSLVGKTNEKLFF. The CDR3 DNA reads TGTGCCAGCAGCTTAGTAGGGAAAACCAATGAAAAACTGTTTTTT.

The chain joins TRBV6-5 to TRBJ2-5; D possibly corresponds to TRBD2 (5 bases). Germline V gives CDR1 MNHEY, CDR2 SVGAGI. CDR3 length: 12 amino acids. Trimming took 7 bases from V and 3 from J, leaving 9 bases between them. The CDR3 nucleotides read TGTGCCAGCATGGGGAGTGAAGAGACCCAGTACTTC. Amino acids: CASMGSEETQYF.

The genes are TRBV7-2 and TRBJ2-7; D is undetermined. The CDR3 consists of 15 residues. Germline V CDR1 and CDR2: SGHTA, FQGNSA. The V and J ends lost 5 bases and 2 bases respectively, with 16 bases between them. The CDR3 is CASSPEVGRPYEQYF. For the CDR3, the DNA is TGTGCCAGCAGCCCAGAGGTAGGTCGGCCCTACGAGCAGTACTTC. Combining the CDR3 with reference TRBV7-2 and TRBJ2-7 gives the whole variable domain GAGVSQSPSNKVTEKGKDVELRCDPISGHTALYWYRQSLGQGLEFLIYFQGNSAPDKSGLPSDRFSAERTGGSVSTLTIQRTQQEDSAVYLCASSPEVGRPYEQYFGPGTRLTVT.

CDR3 amino acids: CASSSTPRGESYNSPLHF. The CDR3 DNA reads TGCGCCAGCAGCTCAACTCCGCGGGGAGAGTCCTATAATTCACCCCTCCACTTT. The V gene is TRBV5-1, the J gene TRBJ1-6, with D unresolved. Germline V gene sequence: CDR1 SGHRS, CDR2 YFSETQ. This CDR3 has 18 amino acids. The germline V and J ends were trimmed by 3 bases and 1 base, with 17 bases remaining between them.

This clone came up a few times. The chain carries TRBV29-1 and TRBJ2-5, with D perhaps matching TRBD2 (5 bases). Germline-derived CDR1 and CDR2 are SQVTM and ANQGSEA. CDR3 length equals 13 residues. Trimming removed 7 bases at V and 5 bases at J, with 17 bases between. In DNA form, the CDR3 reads TGCAGCGCATCCGACTACACCAGCGAGACCCAGTACTTC. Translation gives CSASDYTSETQYF. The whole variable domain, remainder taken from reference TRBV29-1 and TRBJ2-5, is SAVISQKPSRDICQRGTSLTIQCQVDSQVTMMFWYRQQPGQSLTLIATANQGSEATYESGFVIDKFPISRPNLTFSTLTVSNMSPEDSSIYLCSASDYTSETQYFGPGTRLLVL.

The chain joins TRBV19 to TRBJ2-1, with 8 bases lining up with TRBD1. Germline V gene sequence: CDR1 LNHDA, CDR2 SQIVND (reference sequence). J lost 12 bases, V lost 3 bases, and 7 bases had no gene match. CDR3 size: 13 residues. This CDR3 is CASSMGPDRGQFF. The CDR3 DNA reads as TGTGCCAGTAGTATGGGCCCCGACAGGGGGCAGTTCTTC.

The chain's CDR3 is CSGIAGDGETQYF. DNA for the CDR3: TGCAGCGGAATAGCGGGAGACGGAGAGACCCAGTACTTC. The V and J genes are TRBV29-1 and TRBJ2-5, with 9 bases aligning to TRBD2. V shed 7 bases, J shed 4 bases, and the junction held 7 bases outside the gene matches. Germline values: CDR1 SQVTM, CDR2 ANQGSEA. The CDR3 extends over 13 amino acids.

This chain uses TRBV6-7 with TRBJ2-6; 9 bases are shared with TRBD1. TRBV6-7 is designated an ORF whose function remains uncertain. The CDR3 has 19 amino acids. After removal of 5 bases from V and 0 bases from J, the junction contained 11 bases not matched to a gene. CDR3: CASSPLRTGDLSGANVLTF. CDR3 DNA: TGTGCCAGCAGTCCGCTGAGGACAGGGGACCTCTCTGGGGCCAACGTCCTGACTTTC.

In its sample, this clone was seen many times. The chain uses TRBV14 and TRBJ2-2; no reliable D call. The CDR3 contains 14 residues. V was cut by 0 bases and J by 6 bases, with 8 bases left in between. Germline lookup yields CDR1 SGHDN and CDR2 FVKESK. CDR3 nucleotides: TGTGCCAGCAGCCAAGATCTGTTACCCGGGGAGCTGTTTTTT. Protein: CASSQDLLPGELFF.

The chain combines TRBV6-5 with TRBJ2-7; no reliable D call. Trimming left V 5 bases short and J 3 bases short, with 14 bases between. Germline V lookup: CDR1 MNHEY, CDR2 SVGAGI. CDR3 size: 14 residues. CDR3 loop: CASSESRPVYEQYF. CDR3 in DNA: TGTGCCAGCAGTGAATCTCGCCCGGTCTACGAGCAGTACTTC.

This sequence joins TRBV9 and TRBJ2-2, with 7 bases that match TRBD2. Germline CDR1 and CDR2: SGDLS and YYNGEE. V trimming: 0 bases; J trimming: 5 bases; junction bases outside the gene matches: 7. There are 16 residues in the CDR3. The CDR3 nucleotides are TGTGCCAGCAGCGTAGTGTCTAGCGGTGGAACCGGGGAGCTGTTTTTT. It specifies CASSVVSSGGTGELFF.

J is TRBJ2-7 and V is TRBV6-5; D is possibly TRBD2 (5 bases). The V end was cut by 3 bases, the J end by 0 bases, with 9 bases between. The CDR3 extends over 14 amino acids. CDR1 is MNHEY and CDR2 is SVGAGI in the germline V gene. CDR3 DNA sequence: TGTGCCAGCAGTTATTCAGGACTCTCCTACGAGCAGTACTTC. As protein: CASSYSGLSYEQYF.

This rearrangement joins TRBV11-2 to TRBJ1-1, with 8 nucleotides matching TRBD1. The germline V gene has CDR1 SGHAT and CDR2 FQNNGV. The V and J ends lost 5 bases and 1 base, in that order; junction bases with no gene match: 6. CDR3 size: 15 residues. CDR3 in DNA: TGTGCCAGCAGCCCTGGGACAGGTAGGAACACTGAAGCTTTCTTT. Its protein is CASSPGTGRNTEAFF.